This TCR beta chain was identified during a study of glioma-infiltrating T cells. CDR3 length: 13 residues. Trimming took off 2 bases at V and 8 bases at J, with 12 bases between the two ends. Germline CDR1 and CDR2: SGHTA and FQGNSA. The table lists this clonotype with many counts. Antigen: not known. Findings and caveats of the study: Tissue-blood divergence was below expectation in non-neoplastic patients, above in gliomas.

Amplification of TCR alpha and beta CDR3 regions from RNA used iRepertoire nested multiplex PCR. Each CDR3 protein gets one entry after TCRdb re-called the multiplex PCR reads with MiXCR. The sample consists of approximately 120,000 distinct CDR3 sequences, roughly 25% of them appearing once. The receptor comes from a human donor with low-grade glioma or glioblastoma, undergoing nonglioma brain surgery, or in good health (not recorded which). The chain carries TRBV7-2 and TRBJ1-2; D may be TRBD1 (6 bases). Material for sequencing was glioma tissue, nonneoplastic brain tissue, or PBMCs (not recorded which). CDR3 in DNA: TGTGCCAGCAGCTTACCCCCAGGGGAAGGCTACACCTTC. This encodes CASSLPPGEGYTF.